The source of this T cell receptor beta chain is a study of CD8 T cells in Susac syndrome (dated 2019 in TCRdb). With respect to the entire study: The study used repertoire sequencing to test whether antigen drove CD8+ T cell activation and differentiation in Susac syndrome. The investigation overall reported the following: The number of individuals in the TCR sequencing and HLA analysis was acknowledged as relatively small.

Peripheral blood CD8+ and CD4+ T cells from healthy donors, Susac syndrome patients and multiple sclerosis patients were profiled using high-throughput TCR beta sequencing. The multiple sclerosis controls were treatment-naive patients who had stable or active relapsing-remitting disease and met the revised McDonald criteria. CD8+ TEMRA cells were enriched by FACS, while bulk CD8+ and CD4+ T cells were purified by magnetic negative isolation. Blood was drawn into EDTA tubes, processed within 24 hours, and PBMCs were isolated by density gradient centrifugation. PBMCs destined for TCR sequencing were cryopreserved in liquid nitrogen and later thawed in a 37 °C water bath. The sorted or isolated CD4+, CD8+ and CD8+ TEMRA cells had a purity of 90% or higher. A word on this clonotype: This clone's antigen is unknown. Nothing much larger sits one base from this clone, and base qualities are not available.

RNA was extracted with the RNeasy kit and roughly 0.45 to 1 ug was reverse transcribed using random hexamers. TCR beta CDR3 regions were amplified with the immunoSEQ multiplex PCR assay covering 54 Vbeta and 13 Jbeta segments. Bias from PCR amplification was corrected by using a synthetic template baseline for primer optimization and for computational correction. The source study handled its data this way. Reads were annotated to V, D and J genes according to IMGT and were analyzed with immunoSEQ Analyzer, with only productive sequences retained. To calculate clonality, Shannon entropy was normalized by log2 of the number of productive unique sequences and then subtracted from one. For each patient and control, public and private clones were evaluated among the 100 most prevalent clones. A clone was defined as Susac-specific if it was absent from the healthy and MS cohorts, from more than 850 published viral clones and from other ImmuneACCESS disease sequences. TCRdb applied fastp at Q25 and MiXCR to the public reads, then kept only in-frame beta chains. Entries are consolidated by CDR3 protein sequence, retaining the most common genes and DNA. The V and J calls and clone size come from TCRdb's table, not from the authors' own analysis. This sample comprises a few hundred thousand distinct CDR3 sequences, approximately 95% of them detected only once. 0.095% of the sample lies in the top ten.

The sample taken for sequencing was CD4+ T cells from PBMCs. The TCR comes from a human donor with multiple sclerosis.

The DNA sequence is as follows: TGTGCCAGCAGCGTGACTGGGGGGCGGGAGACCCAGTACTTC. Its translation is CASSVTGGRETQYF. Recombination joined TRBV9 with TRBJ2-5; the D assignment is uncertain and may be TRBD1 or TRBD2, with 6 bases supporting each. V sheds 2 bases and J sheds 5 bases, leaving 13 bases between their ends. The CDR3 runs 14 amino acids, cysteine and phenylalanine included. Just the 42-base CDR3 DNA is kept, in frame starting at base 1. The germline V gene sets CDR1 to SGDLS and CDR2 to YYNGEE.